Below are 5 T cell receptor beta chains sequenced from a single sample in a study of T cells in Graves' hyperthyroidism and ophthalmopathy. It was RNA transcripts that yielded the amplified TCR beta CDR3 regions. HTBI primers were the set used in a first-round RT-PCR of the TCR CDR3. TCRdb redid the calling of the multiplex PCR reads with MiXCR, one entry per CDR3 protein. Of around 480,000 distinct CDR3 sequences in the sample, approximately 15% were seen once. The sample consisted of blood. The receptors originated from a woman younger than 30 with Graves' hyperthyroidism.

This clonotype was picked up many times. The chain uses TRBV9 and TRBJ1-1; the D is unclear. From germline, CDR1 is SGDLS and CDR2 YYNGEE. The V and J ends lost 0 bases and 1 base respectively, with 7 bases between them. The CDR3 runs 14 residues. This CDR3 is CASSVGLQNTEAFF. The CDR3 region has the DNA TGTGCCAGCAGCGTAGGGTTACAGAACACTGAAGCTTTCTTT.

This clonotype was picked up a small number of times. V and J are TRBV7-8 and TRBJ2-3; maybe TRBD2 (6 bases). This CDR3 comprises 12 residues. Trimming took 7 bases from V and 8 from J, leaving 13 bases between them. Germline CDR1 and CDR2: SGHVS and FQNEAQ. The CDR3 nucleotides are TGTGCCAGCACTAGCGTCGGCACTACGCAGTATTTT. Its protein product is CASTSVGTTQYF.

As to this clonotype: One end of the junction varies from germline; a read error may be responsible. This chain joins TRBV7-9 and TRBJ2-1; a weak D match, TRBD1 (5 bases). The CDR3 extends over 16 amino acids. Germline lookup yields CDR1 SEHNR and CDR2 FQNEAQ (reference sequence). Here the CDR3 reads CSSSLGAGLASNEQFF. The CDR3 nucleotides read TGTTCCAGCAGCTTAGGTGCAGGGCTTGCGAGCAATGAGCAGTTCTTC.

The table lists this clonotype with a few counts. The V and J genes are TRBV5-8 and TRBJ2-3; 10 bases map to TRBD2. With V trimmed by 3 bases and J by 6 bases, 7 bases remained unmatched. Looked up from germline, CDR1 is SGHTS and CDR2 is YDEGEE. CDR3 size: 15 residues. CDR3 nucleotides: TGTGCCAGCAGCTCGGGACTAGCGTCGTCGGATACGCAGTATTTT. Its protein is CASSSGLASSDTQYF.

This clonotype was picked up many times. The chain is built from TRBV7-9 and TRBJ2-7; D gene uncertain. Trimming stripped 8 bases from V and 4 bases from J, with 12 bases between. This CDR3 is 12 amino acids long. Germline loops: CDR1 SEHNR, CDR2 FQNEAQ (reference sequence). The CDR3: CASSNLGYEQYF. The CDR3 nucleotides read TGTGCCAGCTCTAACCTAGGATACGAGCAGTACTTC.